The present TCR beta chain was sequenced within a study of glioma-infiltrating T cells. Points from the study as a whole: Tissue-blood divergence was below expectation in non-neoplastic patients, above in gliomas. Signature shared blood CDR3 motifs were enriched in low-divergence and depleted in high-divergence patients.

The CDR3 length is 14 residues. V was clipped by 6 bases and J by 7 bases, with 18 bases between them. Germline loops: CDR1 SGHAT, CDR2 FQNNGV. A remark on this clonotype: The antigen is not known.

Amplification of TCR alpha and beta CDR3 regions from RNA used iRepertoire nested multiplex PCR. One entry per CDR3 protein results from TCRdb running MiXCR on the multiplex PCR reads. The sample contains fewer than 500,000 distinct CDR3 sequences, 41% of which appear only once. The clonotype was recovered from a human donor with low-grade glioma or glioblastoma, undergoing nonglioma brain surgery, or in good health (not recorded which). The specimen was glioma tissue, nonneoplastic brain tissue, or PBMCs (not recorded which). The chain employs TRBV11-2 and TRBJ2-5; D not resolved. CDR3 in DNA: TGTGCCAGCAGGCCTCTACCACCTTCCGGGACCCAGTACTTC. Translation gives CASRPLPPSGTQYF.